This T cell receptor (beta chain) comes out of a study of T cell responses to AZD1222 COVID-19 vaccine. For the study at large: It was second doses at about 4 or about 12 weeks that were pooled. Study conclusions and caveats: Donors were mostly white British, more females; clonal diversity possibly underestimated. Repertoire collection took place solely once the T cell response had peaked.

The CDR3 has 14 residues. Germline V gives CDR1 KGHDR, CDR2 SFDVKD. V was clipped by 5 bases and J by 1 base; unmatched bases: 3. Details on this clone: Its antigen remains unidentified.

Produced via immunoSEQ multiplex PCR; TCRdb's table is partial and in-frame only. The sample holds over 100,000 clones; 80% to 90% are singletons and the top ten take 2.4%. Sequencing was performed on peripheral blood, taken on day 0 of AZD1222 vaccination. The TCR was taken from an adult in good health. The chain recombines TRBV24-1 with TRBJ2-5, with 7 bases that match TRBD1. The CDR3 bases are TGTGCCACCAGTGCCGGGACAGTCCAAGAGACCCAGTACTTC. Protein: CATSAGTVQETQYF.